The clone carrying this TCR beta chain was seen only a few times. Combining a sample-barcoded 5' primer with a J-beta primer mix, a second PCR ran for roughly 7 to 12 cycles. In TCRdb, the 5' RACE reads were re-called with MiXCR into one record per CDR3 protein. The data contain around 780,000 distinct CDR3 sequences, approximately 24% of them seen just once; the ten biggest clones take up around 3%. CDR1 and CDR2 (germline): DFQATT, SNEGSKA (reference sequence). CDR3 size: 15 residues. The J segment lost 6 bases and the V segment lost 3 bases, leaving 9 bases of the junction unmatched. The sample comes from a study of blood T cells in healthy people across ages. Study summary: Capture by template switching was about one barcoded beta molecule per two T cells.

These records were also assigned to another study, of T cells of mothers and their children.

This TCR derives from a boy between 10 and 17 years old in good health. The sequenced sample was blood. This chain links TRBV20-1 with TRBJ2-5; 11 nucleotides align to TRBD2. CDR3: CSASSASGGLKTQYF. CDR3 in DNA: TGCAGTGCTAGCTCGGCTAGCGGGGGGCTCAAGACCCAGTACTTC.